Listed here are 13 T cell receptor beta chains from one sample, sequenced in a study of blood T cells in healthy people across ages. Primers used in a second PCR of about 6 to 12 cycles were a sample-barcoded 5' primer and a J-beta primer mix. TCRdb analysed the 5' RACE reads with MiXCR anew, one entry per CDR3 protein. Of about 1,600,000 distinct CDR3 sequences in the sample, roughly 40% were seen once. The sequenced sample consisted of blood. The receptor set was obtained from a young woman in good health.

V and J are TRBV6-1 and TRBJ1-1, with D unclear. The CDR3 has 16 amino acids. Germline V gene sequence: CDR1 MNHNS, CDR2 SASEGT. V gave up 3 bases and J gave up 10 bases, with 24 bases separating them. The CDR3 DNA reads as TGTGCCAGCAGTGACGCGCTCGACGGGATGTCGCGAGGAGCTTTCTTT. Protein product: CASSDALDGMSRGAFF.

A word on this clonotype: Compared with germline, one end of the junction differs, possibly owing to a read error. The chain couples TRBV7-3 to TRBJ1-5; D not resolved. This CDR3 contains 13 residues. From germline, CDR1 is SGHTA and CDR2 FQGTGA. As DNA, the CDR3 is TGTGCCGGCAGCTTAACGCCCAGTCAGCCCCAGCATTTT. It specifies CAGSLTPSQPQHF.

The chain couples TRBV5-1 to TRBJ2-3, with TRBD2 matching 10 bases. V lost 2 bases and J lost 5; bases outside the gene matches: 5. Germline V gene data show CDR1 as SGHRS and CDR2 as YFSETQ. This CDR3 is 15 amino acids long. CDR3 coding DNA: TGCGCCAGCAGCTTTACTAGCGGGATAGGAGATACGCAGTATTTT. It yields the protein CASSFTSGIGDTQYF.

This clonotype was detected only a few times. The genes are TRBV7-2 and TRBJ2-3, with 10 bases matching TRBD2. Unmatched junction bases numbered 11, after V lost 4 bases and J lost 4 bases. Germline V gene data show CDR1 as SGHTA and CDR2 as FQGNSA. The CDR3 sequence is 17 residues long. This CDR3 reads CASSSGLAAEGPDTQYF. DNA of the CDR3: TGTGCCAGCAGCTCTGGACTAGCGGCCGAGGGGCCAGATACGCAGTATTTT.

The genes are TRBV20-1 and TRBJ2-7; 9 bases line up with TRBD1. The germline V gene has CDR1 DFQATT and CDR2 SNEGSKA (reference sequence). This CDR3 is 14 amino acids long. V lost 5 bases, J lost 5 bases, and 10 bases stayed unmatched. This CDR3 is CSADSRDRAHEQYF. DNA for the CDR3: TGCAGTGCTGACTCCCGGGACAGGGCCCACGAGCAGTACTTC.

This chain links TRBV3-1 with TRBJ2-7; the D gene is possibly TRBD1 (5 bases). The germline V and J ends were trimmed by 4 bases and 3 bases, with 10 bases remaining between them. The germline CDR1 and CDR2 sequences are LGHDT and YNNKEL (reference sequence). The CDR3 contains 13 residues. CDR3 sequence reads: CASSPKGYYEQYF. For the CDR3, the DNA is TGTGCCAGCAGCCCTAAGGGGTACTACGAGCAGTACTTC.

The CDR3 loop is CASKNQGDDEQFF. The CDR3 DNA reads as TGTGCCAGTAAGAATCAGGGCGATGATGAGCAGTTCTTC. V is TRBV19 and J is TRBJ2-1; tentatively, D is TRBD1 (5 bases). CDR3 length equals 13 residues. Germline CDR1 LNHDA, CDR2 SQIVND (reference sequence). Trimming cost V 7 bases and J 8 bases, with 15 bases left between them.

The genes are TRBV30 and TRBJ2-5; D gene unclear. Trimming pared 4 bases from V and 0 bases from J, leaving 9 bases between. Germline V gene lookup returns CDR1 GTSNPN and CDR2 SVGIG (reference sequence). The CDR3 covers 13 residues. CDR3 bases: TGTGCCTGGACAGGCCGGGACCAAGAGACCCAGTACTTC. As protein: CAWTGRDQETQYF.

This chain links TRBV6-5 with TRBJ1-2; weak D call: TRBD1 (5 bases). The V end was cut by 6 bases, the J end by 4 bases, with 12 bases between. This CDR3 contains 13 residues. From germline, CDR1 is MNHEY and CDR2 SVGAGI. The CDR3 DNA is TGTGCCAGCAGCTCCCAGGGTGTCTATGGCTACACCTTC. This translates into CASSSQGVYGYTF.

Concerning this clonotype: This may stem from a read error, because a much larger clone lies one nucleotide away. This sequence joins TRBV12-3 or TRBV12-4 and TRBJ1-2, with TRBD1 matching 7 bases. The CDR3 covers 12 residues. The ends lost 5 bases at V and 11 bases at J; junction bases unmatched: 8. The CDR3 bases are TGTGCCAGCAGTCTTGCCCCGGACAGGTACACCTTC. It specifies CASSLAPDRYTF.

The V and J genes are TRBV7-2 and TRBJ1-4, with D possibly matching TRBD1 (6 bases). Looked up from germline, CDR1 is SGHTA and CDR2 is FQGNSA. The ends were cut back, 6 bases at V and 4 bases at J, with 12 bases in the middle. The length of the CDR3 is 14 residues. The CDR3 is CASRAQGCNEKLFF. Here the CDR3 DNA reads TGTGCCAGCAGAGCACAGGGCTGTAATGAAAAACTGTTTTTT.

This clonotype was found many times. The chain links TRBV4-1 to TRBJ2-3; D not certain. From germline, CDR1 is MGHRA and CDR2 YSYEKL. V lost 5 bases, J lost 4 bases, and 16 bases lay in between. CDR3 length equals 15 residues. The CDR3 region has the DNA TGCGCCAGCAGCTCCTCTACGCTCTCTGCAGATACGCAGTATTTT. Translation: CASSSSTLSADTQYF.

This clonotype was observed a few times. V is TRBV2 and J is TRBJ1-1; TRBD1 is a possible D gene (6 bases). The CDR3 is 13 amino acids. From germline, CDR1 is SNHLY and CDR2 FYNNEI. V was pared by 6 bases and J by 8 bases, with 16 bases between. Here the CDR3 DNA reads TGTGCCAGCAGCCTCGGACAGTCGGGGGAAGCTTTCTTT. Translated: CASSLGQSGEAFF.